Ten or more counts support the clone carrying this TCR beta chain. Priming of first-strand cDNA relied on TRAV- and TRBV-specific primers (covering alpha and beta chains). The PCR that amplified TCRs ran for 20 cycles, relying on a constant-region primer and a V-primer adapter. TCRdb fed the reads into MiXCR, producing one record per CDR3 protein. Of around 79,000 distinct CDR3 sequences listed, approximately 17% are singletons. Time point in this sample: before trial treatment. Advanced solid tumors without tumor-infiltrating lymphocytes were required for inclusion. This specimen belongs to a study of low-dose radiotherapy and immunotherapy resistance in tumors. As for the study in general: Cohort 2's total reached 13 Gy over 26 weeks, at 1 Gy per fraction every two weeks. Every two weeks, cyclophosphamide 200 mg/m2 was infused one day before radiation plus immunotherapy. Each patient was administered nivolumab intravenously at 240 mg, which was a flat dose, every two weeks, along with intravenous ipilimumab at 1 mg/kg every six weeks.

The CDR3 has 14 amino acids. The germline V and J ends were trimmed by 5 bases and 6 bases, with 17 bases remaining between them. Germline assignment: CDR1 PRHDT and CDR2 FYEKMQ (reference sequence). The source was PBMCs, collected before treatment. The chain recombines TRBV13 with TRBJ2-7; perhaps TRBD1 as D (7 bases). The TCR was taken from a male donor with prostate cancer. The CDR3 reads CASSPPAGGREQYF. CDR3 coding DNA: TGTGCCAGCAGCCCTCCGGCAGGGGGGCGCGAGCAGTACTTC.